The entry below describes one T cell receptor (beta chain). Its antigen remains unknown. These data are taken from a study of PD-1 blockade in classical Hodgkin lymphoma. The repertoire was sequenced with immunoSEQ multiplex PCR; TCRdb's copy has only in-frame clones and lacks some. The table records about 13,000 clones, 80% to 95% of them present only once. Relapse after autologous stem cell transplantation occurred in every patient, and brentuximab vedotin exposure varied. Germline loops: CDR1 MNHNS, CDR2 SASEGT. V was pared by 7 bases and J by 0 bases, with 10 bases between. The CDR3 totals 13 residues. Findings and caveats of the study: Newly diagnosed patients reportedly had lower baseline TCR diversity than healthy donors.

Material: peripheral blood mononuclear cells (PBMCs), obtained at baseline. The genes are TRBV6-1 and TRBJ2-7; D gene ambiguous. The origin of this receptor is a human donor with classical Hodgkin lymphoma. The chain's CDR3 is CASMRSHSYEQYF. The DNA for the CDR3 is TGTGCCAGCATGAGGTCCCACTCCTACGAGCAGTACTTC.